Below are 4 T cell receptor beta chains sequenced from a single sample in a study of blood T cell repertoires in COVID-19. This table comes from immunoSEQ multiplex PCR, and its TCRdb copy is limited to in-frame clones, with some not included. This table has 140,000 to 150,000 clones, around 80% appearing once. The sample was peripheral blood. These receptor sequences come from an older man who had recovered from COVID-19.

Comments on this clone: The same CDR3 also results from other DNA sequences found in this sample. V usage is TRBV10-1 and J usage is TRBJ2-7; perhaps TRBD2 as D (5 bases). Germline V lookup: CDR1 WNHNN, CDR2 SYGVQD (reference sequence). The V and J ends lost 0 bases and 3 bases respectively, with 6 bases between them. The CDR3 spans 13 residues. The CDR3 region has the DNA TGCGCCAGCAGTGAGTCCGGAGGCTACGAGCAGTACTTC. Translated, it gives CASSESGGYEQYF.

The chain joins TRBV11-1 to TRBJ2-3; 7 nucleotides align to TRBD1. The CDR3 is made up of 15 amino acids. V lost 5 bases and J lost 2; bases outside the gene matches: 7. Germline CDR1 and CDR2: SGHAT and FQDESV (reference sequence). CDR3 region: CASSNGQASTDTQYF. DNA of the CDR3: TGTGCCAGCAGCAATGGACAGGCGTCCACAGATACGCAGTATTTT.

CDR3 in amino acids: CASSLLLGGTYEQYF. The CDR3 coding sequence is TGTGCCAGCAGTTTACTCCTGGGGGGGACCTACGAGCAGTACTTC. The V gene is TRBV27, the J gene TRBJ2-7; 7 positions agree with TRBD2. In germline, CDR1 is MNHEY, CDR2 SMNVEV (reference sequence). V shed 2 bases, J shed 2 bases, and the junction held 6 bases outside the gene matches. The CDR3 is 15 amino acids.

The CDR3: CASSGGSGRRTDTQYF. In DNA form, the CDR3 reads TGTGCCAGCAGTGGGGGAAGCGGGAGGAGGACAGATACGCAGTATTTT. The gene calls are TRBV2 and TRBJ2-3; the match to TRBD2 covers 9 bases. The V and J ends lost 4 bases and 3 bases, in that order; junction bases with no gene match: 8. CDR3 length: 16 amino acids. Germline CDR1 reads SNHLY; CDR2 reads FYNNEI.